What follows is one T cell receptor (beta chain) and its context. Its target is not known. This sample was included in a study of T cells in Graves' hyperthyroidism and ophthalmopathy. Findings and caveats of the study: Blood shared most expanded thyroid clonotypes above 0.001.

Germline assignment: CDR1 GTSNPN and CDR2 SVGIG (reference sequence). Trimming took 3 bases from V and 4 from J, leaving 16 bases between them. The CDR3 has 16 amino acids. TCR beta CDR3 region amplification was performed from RNA transcripts. Primed by the HTBI set, a first-round RT-PCR was run on the TCR CDR3. One entry per CDR3 protein, called by TCRdb with MiXCR from the multiplex PCR reads. The sample shows around 350,000 distinct CDR3 sequences, 15% to 17% of them seen only once. V usage is TRBV30 and J usage is TRBJ2-6, with no clear D. The sequence was collected from a woman aged 18-29 years with Graves' hyperthyroidism that later progressed to Graves' ophthalmopathy. The material sequenced was blood. The CDR3 loop reads CAWRARKPSGANVLTF. CDR3 DNA sequence: TGTGCCTGGAGGGCTAGAAAACCCTCCGGGGCCAACGTCCTGACTTTC.